Each of the 15 T cell receptor beta chains below was sequenced from the same sample in a study of OX40 agonist ivuxolimab in advanced cancers. Some clones are missing from TCRdb's copy, which holds only in-frame ones; the method was immunoSEQ multiplex PCR. The sample lists 60,000 to 75,000 clones; almost 90% were seen once. The material was CD4+ or CD8+ T cells sorted from blood, obtained in a trial of the OX40 agonist ivuxolimab. These receptors came from an adult with an advanced solid tumor such as melanoma, head and neck, liver or kidney cancer.

Note on this clone: A junction boundary mismatches the germline segment, possibly from a read error. The J gene is TRBJ1-1, the V gene TRBV27, with D maybe TRBD1 (6 bases). This CDR3 is built from 15 residues. In germline, CDR1 is MNHEY, CDR2 SMNVEV (reference sequence). CDR3 amino acids: CASTLPSDRNTEAFF. CDR3 in DNA: TGTGCCAGCACTTTACCCTCGGACAGGAACACTGAAGCTTTCTTT.

This chain joins TRBV10-3 and TRBJ2-7; 9 bases are a match to TRBD1. Germline assignment: CDR1 ENHRY and CDR2 SYGVKD. The CDR3 sequence is 15 residues long. Trimming at V came to 7 bases and at J to 4 bases, leaving 11 bases not matched to a gene. The CDR3 bases are TGTGCCATCACCCCCTGGCGGGACAGGGCGTACGAGCAGTACTTC. It encodes CAITPWRDRAYEQYF.

The J gene is TRBJ1-3, the V gene TRBV7-9; D is uncertain. Trimming left V 1 base short and J 0 bases short, with 10 bases between. The CDR3 extends over 16 amino acids. The germline V gene encodes CDR1 SEHNR and CDR2 FQNEAQ (reference sequence). CDR3 sequence reads: CASSLVTAFSGNTIYF. The CDR3 DNA follows: TGTGCCAGCAGCTTAGTTACGGCCTTCTCTGGAAACACCATATATTTT.

The V call is TRBV4-3, the J call TRBJ2-1, with D possibly TRBD2 on 6 matching bases. Germline V gene data show CDR1 as LGHNA and CDR2 as YSLEER. Trimming shortened V by 1 base and J by 7 bases, and 14 bases separated the two germline ends. The CDR3 has 15 residues. CDR3 loop: CASSQALAPGNEQFF. The CDR3 nucleotides are TGCGCCAGCAGCCAAGCCCTAGCGCCAGGGAATGAGCAGTTCTTC.

This chain joins TRBV28 and TRBJ2-5, with D perhaps given as TRBD1 or TRBD2 (5 bases each). Germline V gene sequence: CDR1 MDHEN, CDR2 SYDVKM. The CDR3 is 15 residues long. V shed 6 bases and J shed 0 bases, with 14 bases lying between them. The CDR3 DNA is TGTGCCAGCAGAGCGAGGGGACCGTACCAAGAGACCCAGTACTTC. Its protein product is CASRARGPYQETQYF. Complete variable domain (other parts from reference TRBV28 and TRBJ2-5): DVKVTQSSRYLVKRTGEKVFLECVQDMDHENMFWYRQDPGLGLRLIYFSYDVKMKEKGDIPEGYSVSREKKERFSLILESASTNQTSMYLCASRARGPYQETQYFGPGTRLLVL.

This chain joins TRBV7-3 and TRBJ2-3; 9 bases agree with TRBD2. With V trimmed by 2 bases and J by 0 bases, 6 bases remained unmatched. Germline CDR1 SGHTA, CDR2 FQGTGA. This CDR3 is built from 17 residues. The CDR3 DNA follows: TGTGCCAGCAGCTTACTAGCGGGACCCGCTAGCACAGATACGCAGTATTTT. Protein sequence: CASSLLAGPASTDTQYF.

This sequence joins TRBV5-1 and TRBJ2-3; 14 bases agree with TRBD2. V gave up 5 bases and J gave up 0 bases; unmatched junction bases: 8. Germline V gene sequence: CDR1 SGHRS, CDR2 YFSETQ. CDR3 length: 18 amino acids. Here the CDR3 reads CASRWGLAGETSTDTQYF. Here the CDR3 DNA reads TGCGCCAGCAGGTGGGGACTAGCGGGGGAGACTAGCACAGATACGCAGTATTTT.

This sequence joins TRBV6-1 and TRBJ1-4; D is possibly TRBD1 (6 bases). Germline V lookup: CDR1 MNHNS, CDR2 SASEGT. Trimming removed 2 bases from V and 5 bases from J, with 9 bases in between. This CDR3 comprises 14 residues. CDR3 in DNA: TGTGCCAGCAGTGAACAGGGGAGGAATGAAAAACTGTTTTTT. This translates into CASSEQGRNEKLFF.

This sequence joins TRBV28 and TRBJ1-1; no definite D call. The CDR3 extends over 15 amino acids. V gave up 5 bases and J gave up 1 base, with 14 bases separating them. Germline values: CDR1 MDHEN, CDR2 SYDVKM. CDR3 residues: CASSRHGWANTEAFF. CDR3 coding DNA: TGTGCCAGCAGTCGGCACGGGTGGGCGAACACTGAAGCTTTCTTT.

The table lists this clone with a few counts. The chain links TRBV7-6 to TRBJ2-3; D unresolved. This CDR3 has 14 amino acids. Germline CDR1 reads SGHVS; CDR2 reads FNYEAQ. V lost 0 bases and J 6 bases, leaving 10 bases between the germline ends. The CDR3 coding sequence is TGTGCCAGCAGCTTAGCCAACGGTGGGGATACGCAGTATTTT. Protein: CASSLANGGDTQYF.

The chain carries TRBV4-1 and TRBJ2-3; the match to TRBD2 covers 9 bases. The junction had 4 bases not matched to a gene; V was cut back by 1 base and J by 2 bases. CDR1 is MGHRA and CDR2 is YSYEKL in the germline V gene. The CDR3 extends over 16 amino acids. The CDR3 here is CASSQGAGGPTDTQYF. The CDR3 region has the DNA TGCGCCAGCAGCCAAGGGGCGGGAGGGCCCACAGATACGCAGTATTTT.

The rearrangement links TRBV7-2 to TRBJ2-3; 9 bases fit TRBD1. J lost 3 bases, V lost 5 bases, and 6 bases had no gene match. The germline CDR1 and CDR2 sequences are SGHTA and FQGNSA. The CDR3 spans 15 residues. The CDR3 region is CASSLRTGETDTQYF. The DNA for the CDR3 is TGTGCCAGCAGCCTACGGACAGGGGAGACAGATACGCAGTATTTT.

This chain joins TRBV28 and TRBJ1-5; 8 bases line up with TRBD1. The trim removed 5 bases at V and 7 bases at J, leaving 10 bases unmatched. From germline, CDR1 is MDHEN and CDR2 SYDVKM. The CDR3 length is 15 residues. For the CDR3, the DNA is TGTGCCAGCAGTCCCCTCGGGACAGGTTCACAGCCCCAGCATTTT. This codes for CASSPLGTGSQPQHF.

This clone was observed a handful of times. The chain carries TRBV7-2 and TRBJ2-7, with 13 bases aligning to TRBD2. The CDR3 contains 16 residues. Trimming cost V 5 bases and J 7 bases; bases outside gene matches: 11. The germline V gene has CDR1 SGHTA and CDR2 FQGNSA. CDR3 protein: CASSPLQLAGGEEQYF. The CDR3 nucleotides read TGTGCCAGCAGCCCCCTCCAACTAGCGGGGGGGGAGGAGCAGTACTTC.

The chain carries TRBV25-1 and TRBJ1-1; D gene ambiguous. V lost 1 base and J 4 bases, leaving 4 bases between the germline ends. CDR1 and CDR2 (germline): MGHDK, SYGVNS. CDR3 size: 12 residues. The CDR3 is CASSELGTEAFF. CDR3 in DNA: TGTGCCAGCAGTGAATTGGGCACTGAAGCTTTCTTT.